This T cell receptor (beta chain) was recovered during a study of identical twins. Study-wide points: Cross-sectional statistical analysis was relied on for the conclusions, without the same donors being followed.

Deletions cut 1 base from V and 5 bases from J, with 17 bases between. Germline V gene lookup returns CDR1 SNHLY and CDR2 FYNNEI. CDR3 length: 16 amino acids. This clonotype was picked up many times. The antigen is unknown. TCRdb reanalysed the 5' RACE reads using MiXCR and keeps one entry per CDR3 protein. Seen here are about 340,000 distinct CDR3 sequences, 9% to 15% observed once, and the top ten hold roughly 7.8%. These data are also associated with another study on yellow fever vaccine responses in identical twins.

The V and J genes are TRBV2 and TRBJ2-5; possible D gene TRBD2, 5 bases. The sequence was collected from a young woman in good health. Sequencing used CD8+ T cells sorted from blood. CDR3 DNA: TGTGCCAGCAGTGAAGAATACTCGTCGGGGTGGGAGACCCAGTACTTC. Amino acid sequence: CASSEEYSSGWETQYF.